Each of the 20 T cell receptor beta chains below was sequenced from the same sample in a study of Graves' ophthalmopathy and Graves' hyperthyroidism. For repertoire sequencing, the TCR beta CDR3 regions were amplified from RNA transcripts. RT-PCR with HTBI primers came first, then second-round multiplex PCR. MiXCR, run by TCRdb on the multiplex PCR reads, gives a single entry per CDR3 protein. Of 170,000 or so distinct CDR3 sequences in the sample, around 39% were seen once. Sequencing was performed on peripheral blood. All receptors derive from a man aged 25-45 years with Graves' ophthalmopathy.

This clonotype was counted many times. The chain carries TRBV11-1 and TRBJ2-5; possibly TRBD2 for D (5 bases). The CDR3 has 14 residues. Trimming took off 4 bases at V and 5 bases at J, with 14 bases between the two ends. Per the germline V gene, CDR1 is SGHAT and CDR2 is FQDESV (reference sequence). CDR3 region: CASSSTGTRETQYF. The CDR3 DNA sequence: TGTGCCAGCAGCTCAACGGGAACCCGGGAGACCCAGTACTTC.

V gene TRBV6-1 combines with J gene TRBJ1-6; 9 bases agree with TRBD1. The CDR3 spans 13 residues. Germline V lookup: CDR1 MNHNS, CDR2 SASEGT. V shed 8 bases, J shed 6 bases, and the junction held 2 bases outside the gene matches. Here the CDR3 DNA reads TGTGCCAGCGGACAGGGGATTAATTCACCCCTCCACTTT. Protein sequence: CASGQGINSPLHF.

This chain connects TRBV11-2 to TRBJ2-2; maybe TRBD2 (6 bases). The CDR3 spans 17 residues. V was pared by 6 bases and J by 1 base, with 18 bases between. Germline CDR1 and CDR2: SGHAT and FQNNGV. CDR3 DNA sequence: TGTGCCAGCAGACCTTTCCTTTCCGGGAGGAACACCGGGGAGCTGTTTTTT. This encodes CASRPFLSGRNTGELFF.

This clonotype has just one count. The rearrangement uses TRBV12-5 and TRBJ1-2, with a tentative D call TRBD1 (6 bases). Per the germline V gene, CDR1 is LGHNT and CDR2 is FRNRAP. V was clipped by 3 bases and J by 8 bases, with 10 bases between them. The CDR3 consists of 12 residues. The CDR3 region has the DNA TGTGCTAGTGGTTTAAGAGGGGGAGGCTACACCTTC. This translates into CASGLRGGGYTF.

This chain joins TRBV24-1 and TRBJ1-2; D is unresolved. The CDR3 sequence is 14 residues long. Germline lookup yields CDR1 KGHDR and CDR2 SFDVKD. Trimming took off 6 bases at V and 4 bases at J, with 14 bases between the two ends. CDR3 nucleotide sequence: TGTGCCACCAGTTTAGGAGGAAGCGGCTATGGCTACACCTTC. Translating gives CATSLGGSGYGYTF.

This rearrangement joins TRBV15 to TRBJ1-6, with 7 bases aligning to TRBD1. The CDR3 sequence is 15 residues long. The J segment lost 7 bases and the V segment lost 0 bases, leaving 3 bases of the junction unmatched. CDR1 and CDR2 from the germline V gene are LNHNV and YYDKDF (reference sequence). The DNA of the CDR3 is TGTGCCACCAGCAGAGAGAACAGGGGAAATTCACCCCTCCACTTT. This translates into CATSRENRGNSPLHF.

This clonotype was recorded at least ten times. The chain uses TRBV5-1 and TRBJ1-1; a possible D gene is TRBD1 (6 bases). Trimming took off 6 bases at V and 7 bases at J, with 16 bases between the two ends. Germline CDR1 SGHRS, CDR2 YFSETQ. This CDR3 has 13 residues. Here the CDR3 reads CASNQDSTGEAFF. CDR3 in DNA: TGCGCCAGCAACCAGGACAGCACGGGTGAAGCTTTCTTT. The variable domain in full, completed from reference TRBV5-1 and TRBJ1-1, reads KAGVTQTPRYLIKTRGQQVTLSCSPISGHRSVSWYQQTPGQGLQFLFEYFSETQRNKGNFPGRFSGRQFSNSRSEMNVSTLELGDSALYLCASNQDSTGEAFFGQGTRLTVV.

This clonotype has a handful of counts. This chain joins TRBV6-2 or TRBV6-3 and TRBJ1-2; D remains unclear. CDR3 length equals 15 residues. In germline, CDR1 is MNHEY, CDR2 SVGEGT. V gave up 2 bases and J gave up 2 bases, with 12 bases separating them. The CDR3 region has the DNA TGTGCCAGCAGTTACGGTGACATGGAAAACTATGGCTACACCTTC. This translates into CASSYGDMENYGYTF.

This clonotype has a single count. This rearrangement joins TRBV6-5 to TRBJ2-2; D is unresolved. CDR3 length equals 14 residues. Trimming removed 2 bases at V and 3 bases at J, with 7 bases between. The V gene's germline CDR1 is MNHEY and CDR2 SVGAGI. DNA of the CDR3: TGTGCCAGCAGTTACAAACCTTACACCGGGGAGCTGTTTTTT. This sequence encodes CASSYKPYTGELFF.

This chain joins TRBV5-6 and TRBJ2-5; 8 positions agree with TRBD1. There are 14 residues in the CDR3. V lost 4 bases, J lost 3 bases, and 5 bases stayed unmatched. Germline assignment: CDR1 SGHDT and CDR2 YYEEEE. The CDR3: CASSSRQGKETQYF. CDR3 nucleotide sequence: TGTGCCAGCAGCAGTAGACAGGGGAAAGAGACCCAGTACTTC.

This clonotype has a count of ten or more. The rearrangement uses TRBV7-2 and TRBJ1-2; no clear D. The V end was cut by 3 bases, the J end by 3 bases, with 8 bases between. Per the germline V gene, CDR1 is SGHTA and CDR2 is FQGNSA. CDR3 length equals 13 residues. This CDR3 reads CASSLSNHYGYTF. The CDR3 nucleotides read TGTGCCAGCAGCTTGTCCAACCACTATGGCTACACCTTC.

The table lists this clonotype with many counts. As DNA, the CDR3 is TGCAGCGTCGCAGGGTTATCCGGGGCCAACGTCCTGACTTTC. It is translated as CSVAGLSGANVLTF. This chain joins TRBV29-1 and TRBJ2-6; a weak D match, TRBD1 (5 bases). The ends were cut back, 6 bases at V and 4 bases at J, with 13 bases in the middle. The CDR3 contains 14 residues. Per germline, CDR1 SQVTM and CDR2 ANQGSEA.

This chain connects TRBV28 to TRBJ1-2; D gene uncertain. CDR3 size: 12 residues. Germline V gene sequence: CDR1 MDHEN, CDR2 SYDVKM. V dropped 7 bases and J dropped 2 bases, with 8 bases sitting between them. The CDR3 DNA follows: TGTGCCAGCACACCGGGAAACTATGGCTACACCTTC. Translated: CASTPGNYGYTF.

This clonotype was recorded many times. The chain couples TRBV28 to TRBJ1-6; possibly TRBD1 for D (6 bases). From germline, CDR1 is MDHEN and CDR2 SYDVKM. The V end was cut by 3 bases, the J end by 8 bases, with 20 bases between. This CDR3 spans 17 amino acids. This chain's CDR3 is CASSFLLSQGLDSPLHF. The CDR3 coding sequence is TGTGCCAGCAGTTTTCTCCTTTCACAGGGATTAGATTCACCCCTCCACTTT.

The CDR3: CASSGTGRAYEQYF. The CDR3, as DNA: TGTGCCAGCAGTGGGACAGGACGCGCCTACGAGCAGTACTTC. This chain links TRBV6-2 or TRBV6-3 with TRBJ2-7, with 8 bases aligning to TRBD1. There are 14 residues in the CDR3. Germline V gives CDR1 MNHEY, CDR2 SVGEGT. J gave up 2 bases and V 5 bases, and 5 bases lay outside the gene matches.

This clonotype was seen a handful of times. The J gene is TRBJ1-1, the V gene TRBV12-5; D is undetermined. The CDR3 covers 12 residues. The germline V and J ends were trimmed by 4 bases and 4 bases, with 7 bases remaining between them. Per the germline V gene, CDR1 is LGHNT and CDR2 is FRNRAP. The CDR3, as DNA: TGTGCTAGTGGTTCTCCGGGCACTGAAGCTTTCTTT. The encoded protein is CASGSPGTEAFF.

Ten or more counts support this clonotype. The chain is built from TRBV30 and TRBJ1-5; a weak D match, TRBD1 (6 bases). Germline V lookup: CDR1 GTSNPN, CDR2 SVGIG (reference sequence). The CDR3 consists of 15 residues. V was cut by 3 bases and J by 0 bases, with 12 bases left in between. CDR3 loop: CAWSFRDISNQPQHF. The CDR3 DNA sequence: TGTGCCTGGAGCTTCCGGGACATTAGCAATCAGCCCCAGCATTTT.

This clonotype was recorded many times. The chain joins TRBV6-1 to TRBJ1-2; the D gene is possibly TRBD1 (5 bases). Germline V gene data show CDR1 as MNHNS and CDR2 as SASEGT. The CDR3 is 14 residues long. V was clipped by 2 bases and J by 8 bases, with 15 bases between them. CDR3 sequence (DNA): TGTGCCAGCAGTGAACCGCAAACAGGATCCGGCTACACCTTC. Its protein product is CASSEPQTGSGYTF.

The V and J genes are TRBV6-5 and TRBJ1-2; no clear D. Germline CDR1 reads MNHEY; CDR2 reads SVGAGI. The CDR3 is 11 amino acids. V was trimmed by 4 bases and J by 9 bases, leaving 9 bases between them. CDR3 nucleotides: TGTGCCAGCAGTTTCCCAGGAAGCTACACCTTC. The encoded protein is CASSFPGSYTF.

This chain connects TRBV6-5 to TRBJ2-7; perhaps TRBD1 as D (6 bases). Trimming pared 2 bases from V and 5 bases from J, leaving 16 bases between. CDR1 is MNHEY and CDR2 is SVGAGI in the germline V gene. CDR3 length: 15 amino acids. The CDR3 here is CASSYAQDRLDEQYF. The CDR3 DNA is TGTGCCAGCAGTTACGCACAAGACAGGTTGGACGAGCAGTACTTC.